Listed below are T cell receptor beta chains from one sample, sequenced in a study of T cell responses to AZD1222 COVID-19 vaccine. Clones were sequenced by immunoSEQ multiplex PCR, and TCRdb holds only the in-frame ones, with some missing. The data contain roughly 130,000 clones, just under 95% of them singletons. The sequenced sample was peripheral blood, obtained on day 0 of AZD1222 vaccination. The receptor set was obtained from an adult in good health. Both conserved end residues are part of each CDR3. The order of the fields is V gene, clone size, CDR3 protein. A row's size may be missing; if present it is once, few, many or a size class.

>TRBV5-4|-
CASSLTGLNTEAFF
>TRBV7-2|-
CASSLVRQGNEQYF
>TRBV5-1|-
CASSFGGYEQYF
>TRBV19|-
CASSKAAVSYEQYF
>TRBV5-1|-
CASSLMTSKQETQYF
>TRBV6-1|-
CASRPSGNNYGYTF
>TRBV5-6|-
CASSLVAGGKFTDTQYF
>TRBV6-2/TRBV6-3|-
CASSYKGSSTDTQYF
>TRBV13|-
CASSLEPNTEAFF
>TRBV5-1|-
CASSLGDRDETQYF
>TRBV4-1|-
CASSQGAYAQETQYF
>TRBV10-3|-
CAISESGEGTEAFF
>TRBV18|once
CASSPPQGAGGTEAFF
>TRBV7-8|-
CASSSSPNTEAFF
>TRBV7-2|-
CASSPQGSGNTIYF
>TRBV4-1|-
CASSQPPGNEQFF
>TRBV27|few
CASSPGNGYEQYF
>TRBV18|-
CASSSGTGPYNEQFF
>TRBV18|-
CASSPGGDGYTF
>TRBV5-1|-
CASSYGQGYEQYF
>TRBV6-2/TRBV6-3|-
CASSATGITEAFF
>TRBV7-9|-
CASSWGGNYGYTF
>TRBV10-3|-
CAISESGDGGAYNEQFF
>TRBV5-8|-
CASRGVDTQYF
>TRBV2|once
CASTREGGETQYF
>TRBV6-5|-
CASSHDFSYNEQFF
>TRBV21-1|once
CASSKVSWRDTYFSSYEQYF
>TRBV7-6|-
CASSNRMGEQYF
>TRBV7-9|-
CASSLTAYEQFF
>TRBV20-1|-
CSALGQAEAFF
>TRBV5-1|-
CATSDDGQGYEQYF
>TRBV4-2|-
CASSPVDRANTEAFF
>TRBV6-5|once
CASKTGYLSYNEQFF
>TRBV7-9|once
CASSSAGTPTDTQYF
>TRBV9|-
CASSVSMNTEAFF
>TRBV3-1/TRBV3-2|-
CASSQDWTDTQYF
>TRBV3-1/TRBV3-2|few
CASSPTSGSSEQYF
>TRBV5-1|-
CASSLRFNEKLFF
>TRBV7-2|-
CASSLSGGSYEQYF
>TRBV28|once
CASSLYRAITSNQPQHF
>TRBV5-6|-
CASSLGGNTEAFF
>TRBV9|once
CASSVAAHSGANVLTF
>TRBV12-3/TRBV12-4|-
CASSTGGQPQHF
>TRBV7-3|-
CASSPDMIEQYF
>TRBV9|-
CASSASKDGYTF
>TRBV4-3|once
CASSQVGEDNEQFF
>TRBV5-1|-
CASSPGHLVSGNTIYF
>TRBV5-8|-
CASSLKQGSNQPQHF
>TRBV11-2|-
CASRYGQSTYSGNTIYF
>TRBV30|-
CAWSVGTNYGYTF
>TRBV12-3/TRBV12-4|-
CASSITSRKYF
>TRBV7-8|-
CASSPRSGDRRGNEQFF
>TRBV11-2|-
CASSHDAGLNNEQFF
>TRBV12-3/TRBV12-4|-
CASSHPGNEQFF
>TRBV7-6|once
CASSPGQGETYNEQFF
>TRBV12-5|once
CASGLDTLLDRQVNQPQHF
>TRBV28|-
CASTTDTETVWYF
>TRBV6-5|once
CASSPIQRGTDTQYF